These 32 T cell receptor beta chains were all obtained from the same sample, sequenced in a study of control samples from healthy donors and cancer patients. Produced via immunoSEQ multiplex PCR; TCRdb's table is partial and in-frame only. Of fewer than 85,000 clones listed, roughly 91% were seen once; the top ten hold 15% to 19%. Sequencing was done on a sample of blood. Source of these receptors: a man between 25 and 39 years old in good health.

This clone occurred once. The J gene is TRBJ2-3, the V gene TRBV5-8, with a weak D call TRBD1 (6 bases). V was shortened by 1 base and J by 2 bases, with 11 bases between the two germline ends. The CDR3 runs 15 residues. Germline CDR1 SGHTS, CDR2 YDEGEE. In DNA, the CDR3 is TGTGCCAGCAGCTTGTTAGGGGACAACACAGATACGCAGTATTTT. This gives the protein CASSLLGDNTDTQYF.

This rearrangement joins TRBV19 to TRBJ2-3; 8 bases line up with TRBD1. This CDR3 region has 15 residues. Germline assignment: CDR1 LNHDA and CDR2 SQIVND (reference sequence). Trimming removed 0 bases from V and 4 bases from J; junction bases left unmatched: 3. The CDR3 DNA reads TGTGCCAGTAGTATAGATCGGACAGGGTCAGATACGCAGTATTTT. Amino acids: CASSIDRTGSDTQYF.

The rearrangement links TRBV14 to TRBJ1-1; D gene uncertain. CDR1 is SGHDN and CDR2 is FVKESK in the germline V gene. The ends were cut back, 1 base at V and 2 bases at J, with 14 bases in the middle. This CDR3 comprises 16 residues. The chain's CDR3 is CASSQGMRGSNTEAFF. DNA of the CDR3: TGTGCCAGCAGCCAAGGAATGAGAGGGTCAAACACTGAAGCTTTCTTT.

The V call is TRBV14, the J call TRBJ2-7; D remains ambiguous. This CDR3 spans 14 amino acids. Per the germline V gene, CDR1 is SGHDN and CDR2 is FVKESK. The germline V and J ends were trimmed by 4 bases and 6 bases, with 16 bases remaining between them. The CDR3, as DNA: TGTGCCAGCAGCCGGCAGACTGCTCATGGCGAGCAGTACTTC. Translation gives CASSRQTAHGEQYF. Filled out from reference TRBV14 and TRBJ2-7, the complete variable domain reads EAGVTQFPSHSVIEKGQTVTLRCDPISGHDNLYWYRRVMGKEIKFLLHFVKESKQDESGMPNNRFLAERTGGTYSTLKVQPAELEDSGVYFCASSRQTAHGEQYFGPGTRLTVT.

The gene calls are TRBV2 and TRBJ2-2, with 7 positions matching TRBD2. Germline CDR1 reads SNHLY; CDR2 reads FYNNEI. The CDR3 contains 16 residues. Germline trimming cut 5 bases from V and 0 bases from J; bases unmatched to any gene: 6. The CDR3 sequence is CASSTAGTTNTGELFF. CDR3 nucleotide sequence: TGTGCCAGCAGTACTGCCGGGACTACGAACACCGGGGAGCTGTTTTTT.

This chain uses TRBV20-1 with TRBJ2-5; unclear D gene. V shed 6 bases and J shed 2 bases, with 7 bases lying between them. Germline CDR1 is DFQATT and CDR2 is SNEGSKA (reference sequence). The CDR3 loop spans 11 amino acids. The CDR3 nucleotides are TGCAGTGCCGTGCGGCAAGAGACCCAGTACTTC. It is translated as CSAVRQETQYF.

The CDR3 spells CASSPSEDTQYF. The CDR3 nucleotides read TGTGCCAGCAGTCCCTCAGAGGATACGCAGTATTTT. The chain has TRBV6-2 or TRBV6-3 and TRBJ2-3, with unresolved D. This CDR3 is built from 12 residues. The ends were cut back, 5 bases at V and 6 bases at J, with 9 bases in the middle. CDR1 is MNHEY and CDR2 is SVGEGT in the germline V gene.

The gene calls are TRBV4-3 and TRBJ2-3; D not certain. Germline lookup yields CDR1 LGHNA and CDR2 YSLEER. The V end was cut by 2 bases, the J end by 3 bases, with 6 bases between. This CDR3 has 13 residues. The CDR3 is CASSQRVTDTQYF. DNA of the CDR3: TGCGCCAGCAGCCAACGGGTAACAGATACGCAGTATTTT.

V is TRBV12-3 or TRBV12-4 and J is TRBJ1-6; 7 bases agree with TRBD1. The CDR3 is made up of 13 amino acids. Unmatched junction bases numbered 6, after V lost 6 bases and J lost 10 bases. CDR3 sequence reads: CASRDRVESPLHF. In DNA form, the CDR3 reads TGTGCCAGCAGAGACAGGGTCGAATCACCCCTCCACTTT.

The J gene is TRBJ2-7, the V gene TRBV19; tentative D call: TRBD2 (6 bases). The germline V and J ends were trimmed by 3 bases and 2 bases, with 14 bases remaining between them. CDR1 LNHDA and CDR2 SQIVND come from the germline V gene (reference sequence). This CDR3 has 15 amino acids. CDR3 bases: TGTGCCAGTAGTATCTCGGGGGAGTGGACCTACGAGCAGTACTTC. Encoded protein: CASSISGEWTYEQYF. Complete variable domain (other parts from reference TRBV19 and TRBJ2-7): DGGITQSPKYLFRKEGQNVTLSCEQNLNHDAMYWYRQDPGQGLRLIYYSQIVNDFQKGDIAEGYSVSREKKESFPLTVTSAQKNPTAFYLCASSISGEWTYEQYFGPGTRLTVT.

In DNA form, the CDR3 reads TGTGCCAGTAGTACCAGGGTGAACACTGAAGCTTTCTTT. Its protein product is CASSTRVNTEAFF. This sequence joins TRBV19 and TRBJ1-1; D is possibly TRBD1 (5 bases). The CDR3 consists of 13 residues. V shed 4 bases and J shed 0 bases, with 6 bases lying between them. Germline V lookup: CDR1 LNHDA, CDR2 SQIVND (reference sequence).

The J gene is TRBJ1-2, the V gene TRBV12-5; the D gene is possibly TRBD1 (5 bases). Between the trimmed V and J ends, which lost 6 bases and 7 bases, there was a span of 12 bases. Germline V lookup: CDR1 LGHNT, CDR2 FRNRAP. The CDR3 consists of 12 residues. For the CDR3, the DNA is TGTGCTAGTGGGGGGACGGTGGGTGGCTACACCTTC. It translates to CASGGTVGGYTF.

The genes are TRBV29-1 and TRBJ1-1; a possible D gene is TRBD1 (6 bases). Trimming removed 5 bases at V and 5 bases at J, with 15 bases between. The CDR3 consists of 13 residues. CDR1 SQVTM and CDR2 ANQGSEA come from the germline V gene. The DNA of the CDR3 is TGCAGCGTTTCGGGGGCCCGGGGGACTGAAGCTTTCTTT. Translation: CSVSGARGTEAFF. The complete variable domain, with remaining parts taken from reference TRBV29-1 and TRBJ1-1, reads SAVISQKPSRDICQRGTSLTIQCQVDSQVTMMFWYRQQPGQSLTLIATANQGSEATYESGFVIDKFPISRPNLTFSTLTVSNMSPEDSSIYLCSVSGARGTEAFFGQGTRLTVV.

The chain is built from TRBV28 and TRBJ2-3, with D perhaps being TRBD1 or TRBD2 (5 bases each). The CDR3 loop spans 19 amino acids. The V gene lost 6 bases and the J gene lost 1 base, with 26 bases spanning the gap. The germline CDR1 and CDR2 sequences are MDHEN and SYDVKM. The CDR3 DNA is TGTGCCAGCAGACATCTTGGGACCCTGACGAACGCGGGCACAGATACGCAGTATTTT. It is translated as CASRHLGTLTNAGTDTQYF.

V is TRBV2 and J is TRBJ2-7; perhaps TRBD1 as D (6 bases). The CDR3 is made up of 12 amino acids. Germline CDR1 and CDR2: SNHLY and FYNNEI. The V end was cut by 6 bases, the J end by 3 bases, with 9 bases between. CDR3 bases: TGTGCCAGCAGACAGGGAAACTACGAGCAGTACTTC. Protein: CASRQGNYEQYF.

The chain recombines TRBV11-2 with TRBJ2-7, with 8 bases aligning to TRBD2. CDR1 and CDR2 from the germline V gene are SGHAT and FQNNGV. V dropped 6 bases and J dropped 4; count of bases not matched to a gene: 8. This CDR3 has 14 residues. CDR3 nucleotide sequence: TGTGCCAGCAGACTGCTAGCGGGTCGTTACGAGCAGTACTTC. This translates into CASRLLAGRYEQYF.

This chain uses TRBV6-2 or TRBV6-3 with TRBJ2-5; D might be TRBD2 (6 bases). Trimming shortened V by 3 bases and J by 3 bases, and 17 bases separated the two germline ends. Looked up from germline, CDR1 is MNHEY and CDR2 is SVGEGT. The length of the CDR3 is 16 residues. DNA for the CDR3: TGTGCCAGCAGTTATGGAGTAGGGCGGGGCGAAGAGACCCAGTACTTC. Its protein is CASSYGVGRGEETQYF.

This rearrangement joins TRBV19 to TRBJ2-1, with D unclear. Germline assignment: CDR1 LNHDA and CDR2 SQIVND (reference sequence). V lost 4 bases and J lost 6, with 13 bases in between. The CDR3 is 14 residues long. The CDR3 region is CASSKALTTNEQFF. The DNA of the CDR3 is TGTGCCAGTAGTAAGGCCCTCACTACCAATGAGCAGTTCTTC.

The chain links TRBV28 to TRBJ1-2, with 11 bases that match TRBD1. The CDR3 has 14 residues. V lost 2 bases and J lost 8; bases outside the gene matches: 4. CDR1 is MDHEN and CDR2 is SYDVKM in the germline V gene. The CDR3 DNA sequence: TGTGCCAGCAGTTTAGGACAGGGGGCGTTCGGCTACACCTTC. The encoded protein is CASSLGQGAFGYTF.

The J gene is TRBJ2-7, the V gene TRBV29-1; perhaps TRBD1 as D (6 bases). The V gene lost 0 bases and the J gene lost 6 bases, with 15 bases spanning the gap. The CDR3 totals 14 residues. Germline V gene lookup returns CDR1 SQVTM and CDR2 ANQGSEA. In nucleotides, the CDR3 is TGCAGCGTTGAAGATCAAGGGGGTGTTCTCGAGCAGTACTTC. This gives the protein CSVEDQGGVLEQYF.

CDR3 in amino acids: CSGGQGGGYTF. The CDR3 DNA follows: TGCAGTGGGGGACAGGGGGGAGGCTACACCTTC. This chain connects TRBV20-1 to TRBJ1-2, with 11 bases lining up with TRBD1. V was clipped by 7 bases and J by 8 bases; unmatched bases: 3. CDR1 and CDR2 from the germline V gene are DFQATT and SNEGSKA (reference sequence). The CDR3 is 11 amino acids.

J is TRBJ2-5 and V is TRBV12-3 or TRBV12-4; D uncertain. The ends were cut back, 6 bases at V and 6 bases at J, with 14 bases in the middle. The CDR3 has 13 amino acids. The CDR3, as DNA: TGTGCCAGCAGCCCCCCTTTCCTGCAGACCCAGTACTTC. It is translated as CASSPPFLQTQYF.

Note on this clone: Other DNA sequences of this sample code for an identical CDR3. This chain links TRBV7-9 with TRBJ1-6; 8 bases agree with TRBD1. After removal of 5 bases from V and 13 bases from J, the junction contained 13 bases not matched to a gene. The CDR3 spans 15 residues. Germline V gives CDR1 SEHNR, CDR2 FQNEAQ (reference sequence). CDR3 sequence: CASSPMTTGESPLHF. The CDR3, as DNA: TGTGCCAGCAGCCCTATGACGACAGGGGAATCGCCCCTCCACTTT.

The chain joins TRBV2 to TRBJ1-1; unclear D gene. V gave up 2 bases and J gave up 4 bases, with 11 bases separating them. From germline, CDR1 is SNHLY and CDR2 FYNNEI. CDR3 length: 14 amino acids. CDR3 nucleotide sequence: TGTGCCAGCAGTGAATTCCCGGGGAGCACTGAAGCTTTCTTT. Amino acid sequence: CASSEFPGSTEAFF.

CDR3 nucleotide sequence: TGTGCCAGCAGTGAAGCAGGAGACAGCGATGAAAAACTGTTTTTT. Translated, it gives CASSEAGDSDEKLFF. V is TRBV6-1 and J is TRBJ1-4, with D possibly TRBD1 on 5 matching bases. The CDR3 consists of 15 residues. The V end lost 0 bases, the J end lost 6 bases, and 11 bases lay between the germline ends. CDR1 and CDR2 from the germline V gene are MNHNS and SASEGT.

This chain connects TRBV6-5 to TRBJ2-3; D is undetermined. From germline, CDR1 is MNHEY and CDR2 SVGAGI. This CDR3 has 14 residues. Trimming removed 6 bases at V and 8 bases at J, with 18 bases between. CDR3 DNA: TGTGCCAGCAGAAAATTAGACACTCAGCGTACGCAGTATTTT. Protein sequence: CASRKLDTQRTQYF.

The CDR3 region has the DNA TGTGCCAGCAGCCCCAAATCTAGCGGGAGGTTCGACGAGCAGTACTTC. This codes for CASSPKSSGRFDEQYF. This chain joins TRBV3-1 (or the pseudogene TRBV3-2) and TRBJ2-7, with 11 positions matching TRBD2. The germline V gene encodes CDR1 LGHDT and CDR2 YNNKEL (reference sequence). V was pared by 4 bases and J by 5 bases, with 10 bases of the junction left unmatched. The CDR3 has 16 residues.

The V and J genes are TRBV10-3 and TRBJ1-1; no definite D call. CDR3 size: 12 residues. Germline assignment: CDR1 ENHRY and CDR2 SYGVKD. Deletions cut 8 bases from V and 3 bases from J, with 10 bases between. As DNA, the CDR3 is TGTGCCATCTCGGGAAGGGACACTGAAGCTTTCTTT. This gives the protein CAISGRDTEAFF.

The V call is TRBV5-6, the J call TRBJ2-1; tentative D call: TRBD1 (5 bases). This CDR3 comprises 16 residues. Germline lookup yields CDR1 SGHDT and CDR2 YYEEEE. V was shortened by 2 bases and J by 0 bases, with 12 bases between the two germline ends. CDR3 protein: CASSFDSRSSYNEQFF. CDR3 nucleotide sequence: TGTGCCAGCAGCTTTGACAGCCGTAGCTCCTACAATGAGCAGTTCTTC.

V usage is TRBV5-1 and J usage is TRBJ2-5, with TRBD1 identical over 8 bases. J was trimmed by 4 bases and V by 7 bases; bases with no gene match: 12. Germline CDR1 and CDR2: SGHRS and YFSETQ. The CDR3 has 15 amino acids. The CDR3 coding sequence is TGCGCCAGCGGGCAGACAGCAGGGGGCTCAGAGACCCAGTACTTC. It is translated as CASGQTAGGSETQYF.

This sequence joins TRBV28 and TRBJ1-6, with 9 bases identical to TRBD1. After removal of 5 bases from V and 10 bases from J, the junction contained 15 bases not matched to a gene. The CDR3 runs 17 residues. CDR1 is MDHEN, CDR2 SYDVKM, per germline. As DNA, the CDR3 is TGTGCCAGCAGTAATTACCGGGACAGGGCACAGAGCTCACCCCTCCACTTT. It translates to CASSNYRDRAQSSPLHF.

V and J are TRBV19 and TRBJ1-2, with TRBD1 matching over 10 bases. CDR1 is LNHDA, CDR2 SQIVND, per germline (reference sequence). V dropped 5 bases and J dropped 1; count of bases not matched to a gene: 7. The CDR3 contains 16 residues. The CDR3 DNA follows: TGTGCCAGTAGTTCATCCGGGACAGGGGTTAACTATGGCTACACCTTC. It codes for CASSSSGTGVNYGYTF. Combining the CDR3 with reference TRBV19 and TRBJ1-2 gives the whole variable domain DGGITQSPKYLFRKEGQNVTLSCEQNLNHDAMYWYRQDPGQGLRLIYYSQIVNDFQKGDIAEGYSVSREKKESFPLTVTSAQKNPTAFYLCASSSSGTGVNYGYTFGSGTRLTVV.